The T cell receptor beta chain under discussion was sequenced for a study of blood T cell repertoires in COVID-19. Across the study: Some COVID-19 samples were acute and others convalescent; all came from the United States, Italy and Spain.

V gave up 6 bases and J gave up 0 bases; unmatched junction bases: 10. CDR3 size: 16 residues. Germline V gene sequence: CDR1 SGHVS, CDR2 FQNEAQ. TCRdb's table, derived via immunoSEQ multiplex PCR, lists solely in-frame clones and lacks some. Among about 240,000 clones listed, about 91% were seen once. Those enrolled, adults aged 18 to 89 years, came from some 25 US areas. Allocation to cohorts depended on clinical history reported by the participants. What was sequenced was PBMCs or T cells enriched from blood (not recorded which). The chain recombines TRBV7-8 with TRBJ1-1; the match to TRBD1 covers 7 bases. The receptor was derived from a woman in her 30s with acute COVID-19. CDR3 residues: CASSQGTVKMNTEAFF. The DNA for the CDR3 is TGTGCCAGCAGTCAAGGGACAGTCAAGATGAACACTGAAGCTTTCTTT.